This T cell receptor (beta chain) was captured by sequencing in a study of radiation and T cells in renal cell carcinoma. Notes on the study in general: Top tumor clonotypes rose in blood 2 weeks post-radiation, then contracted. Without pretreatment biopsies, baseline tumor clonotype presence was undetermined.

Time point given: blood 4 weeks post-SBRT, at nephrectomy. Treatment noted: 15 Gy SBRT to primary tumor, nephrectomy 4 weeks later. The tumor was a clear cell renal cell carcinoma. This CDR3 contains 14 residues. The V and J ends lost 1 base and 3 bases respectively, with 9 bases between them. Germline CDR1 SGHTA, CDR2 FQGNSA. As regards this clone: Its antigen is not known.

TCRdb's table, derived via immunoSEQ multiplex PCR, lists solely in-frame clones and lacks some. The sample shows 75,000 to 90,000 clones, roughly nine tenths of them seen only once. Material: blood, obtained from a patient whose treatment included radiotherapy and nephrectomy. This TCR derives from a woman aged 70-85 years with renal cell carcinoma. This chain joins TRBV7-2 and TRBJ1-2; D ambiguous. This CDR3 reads CASSLDHGDYGYTF. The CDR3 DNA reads TGTGCCAGCAGCTTAGATCACGGGGACTATGGCTACACCTTC.